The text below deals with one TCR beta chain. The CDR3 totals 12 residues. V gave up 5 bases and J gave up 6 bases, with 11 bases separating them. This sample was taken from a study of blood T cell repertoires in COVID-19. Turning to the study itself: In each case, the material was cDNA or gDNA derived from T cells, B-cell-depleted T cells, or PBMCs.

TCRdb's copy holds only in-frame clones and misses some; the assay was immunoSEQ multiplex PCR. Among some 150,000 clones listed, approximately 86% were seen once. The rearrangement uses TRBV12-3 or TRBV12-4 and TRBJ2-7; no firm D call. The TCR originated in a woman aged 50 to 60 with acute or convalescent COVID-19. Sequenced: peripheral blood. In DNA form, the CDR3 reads TGTGCCAGCAGTCCCATAGTTTCCGAGCAGTACTTC. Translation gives CASSPIVSEQYF.